These T cell receptor beta chains were read from a single sample in a study of T-cell memory formation after mild COVID-19. MiXCR, applied by TCRdb to the 5' RACE reads, yields one record per CDR3 protein. The table lists 170,000 or so distinct CDR3 sequences, over 20% of them singletons. Material: PBMCs or a T cell subset sorted from them (not recorded which). Receptor source: an adult woman who had mild COVID-19 (a few samples of this study predate the infection). Cell type and time point are not known. CDR3s include the opening cysteine and the closing phenylalanine or tryptophan. Fields, in order: clone size, J gene, V gene, D gene, CDR3 DNA, CDR3 protein. A D gene is named only where the DNA matches it firmly. Expanded clones are given a class, and other clones once, few, many or no size at all.

size: .
J: TRBJ2-3
V: TRBV21-1
D: .
DNA: TGTGCCAGCGCCCAAGCGGGGGGGGTGTATTTT
CDR3: CASAQAGGVYF

size: few
J: TRBJ2-7
V: TRBV9
D: .
DNA: TGTGCCAGCAGCGCCCCCGGGAGCCAGAGCTCCTACGAGCAGTACTTC
CDR3: CASSAPGSQSSYEQYF

size: .
J: TRBJ1-1
V: TRBV10-2
D: TRBD1
DNA: TGCGCCAGCAATGACAGGGGGTTAGGTAACACTGAAGCTTTCTTT
CDR3: CASNDRGLGNTEAFF

size: .
J: TRBJ1-6
V: TRBV12-3/TRBV12-4
D: .
DNA: TGTGCCAGCAGCGAAGGATACTCCTATAATTCACCCCTCCACTTT
CDR3: CASSEGYSYNSPLHF

size: few
J: TRBJ2-7
V: TRBV4-1
D: .
DNA: TGCGCCAGCAGCCAAGGTTCCGGGGCCTACGGTTCAAACTACGAGCAGTACTTC
CDR3: CASSQGSGAYGSNYEQYF

size: few
J: TRBJ2-5
V: TRBV5-1
D: .
DNA: TGCGCCAGCAGCCGATGGAGCGGGGAGACCCAGTACTTC
CDR3: CASSRWSGETQYF

size: few
J: TRBJ2-1
V: TRBV2
D: TRBD1
DNA: TGTGCCAGCAGTGATCCGGGACAGGGTTTCAATGAGCAGTTCTTC
CDR3: CASSDPGQGFNEQFF

size: .
J: TRBJ1-2
V: TRBV25-1
D: .
DNA: TGTGCCAGCGGGGGGGGCGTTGGCTACACCTTC
CDR3: CASGGGVGYTF

size: .
J: TRBJ2-3
V: TRBV30
D: .
DNA: TGTGCCTGGAGTATCACCGAACTTCAGGCGCGCGACACAGATACGCAGTATTTT
CDR3: CAWSITELQARDTDTQYF

size: .
J: TRBJ1-1
V: TRBV7-2
D: .
DNA: TGTGCCAGCAGCGATAAACCGTCGGGGGGACTCGAAGCTTTCTTT
CDR3: CASSDKPSGGLEAFF

size: .
J: TRBJ1-1
V: TRBV6-1
D: .
DNA: TGTGCCAGCGGTAAAGGACGAGAAGGGGCTGAAGCTTTCTTT
CDR3: CASGKGREGAEAFF

size: few
J: TRBJ2-7
V: TRBV12-3/TRBV12-4
D: .
DNA: TGTGCCAGCAGTCGGACAGCCTGGGAGCAGTACTTC
CDR3: CASSRTAWEQYF

size: few
J: TRBJ1-2
V: TRBV12-3/TRBV12-4
D: TRBD1
DNA: TGTGCCAGCAGCCTAGTTGGACAGGAACTATATGGCTACACCTTC
CDR3: CASSLVGQELYGYTF

size: .
J: TRBJ2-5
V: TRBV5-1
D: TRBD2
DNA: TGCGCCAGCAGCGGGACTAGGGGGGAGACCCAGTACTTC
CDR3: CASSGTRGETQYF

size: few
J: TRBJ2-7
V: TRBV7-6
D: TRBD1
DNA: TGTGCCAGCAGCACCGGACAGGGGGTGCAGTACGAGCAGTACTTC
CDR3: CASSTGQGVQYEQYF

size: .
J: TRBJ2-1
V: TRBV7-9
D: .
DNA: TGTGCCAGCAGCGCAGGGTTCGATGAGCAGTTCTTC
CDR3: CASSAGFDEQFF

size: .
J: TRBJ2-1
V: TRBV19
D: .
DNA: TGTGCCAGTAGTAAGACAGACTACAATGAGCAGTTCTTC
CDR3: CASSKTDYNEQFF

size: .
J: TRBJ2-7
V: TRBV29-1
D: TRBD2
DNA: TGCAGCGTTGCGGGTAGCGGGAGAGTCTACGAGCAGTACTTC
CDR3: CSVAGSGRVYEQYF

size: .
J: TRBJ1-1
V: TRBV24-1
D: .
DNA: TGTGCCACCAGTGATTTAGTGTTCAGGCGGGGACCCTCCTGGGACACTGAAGCTTTCTTT
CDR3: CATSDLVFRRGPSWDTEAFF

size: few
J: TRBJ1-1
V: TRBV5-6
D: .
DNA: TGTGCCAGCAGCTTGATGGCAGGGGACGAGGGCACTGAAGCTTTCTTT
CDR3: CASSLMAGDEGTEAFF

size: .
J: TRBJ1-5
V: TRBV7-2
D: TRBD1
DNA: TGTGCCAGCAGCCCGGGACAGGGGAGCAATCAGCCCCAGCATTTT
CDR3: CASSPGQGSNQPQHF

size: .
J: TRBJ2-1
V: TRBV10-3
D: .
DNA: TGTGCCATCAGTGAAGGTAGTAGGTACAATGAGCAGTTCTTC
CDR3: CAISEGSRYNEQFF

size: few
J: TRBJ2-1
V: TRBV7-8
D: .
DNA: TGTGCCAGCAGCGCCGGAAATGAGCAGTTCTTC
CDR3: CASSAGNEQFF

size: many
J: TRBJ1-1
V: TRBV7-6
D: TRBD1
DNA: TGTGCCAGCGGCCAGGGGGACATGGAAGGAACTGAAGCTTTCTTT
CDR3: CASGQGDMEGTEAFF

size: .
J: TRBJ2-6
V: TRBV5-6
D: .
DNA: TGTGCCAGCAGCTTGGTACAGTCAAGGGCCAACGTCCTGACTTTC
CDR3: CASSLVQSRANVLTF

size: few
J: TRBJ2-1
V: TRBV28
D: .
DNA: TGTGCCAGCAGTGGGCCAGGGTTTGCCAATGAGCAGTTCTTC
CDR3: CASSGPGFANEQFF

size: .
J: TRBJ2-7
V: TRBV9
D: TRBD1
DNA: TGTGCCAGCAGCGTAGCCGGACAGGGAGCCTACGAGCAGTACTTC
CDR3: CASSVAGQGAYEQYF